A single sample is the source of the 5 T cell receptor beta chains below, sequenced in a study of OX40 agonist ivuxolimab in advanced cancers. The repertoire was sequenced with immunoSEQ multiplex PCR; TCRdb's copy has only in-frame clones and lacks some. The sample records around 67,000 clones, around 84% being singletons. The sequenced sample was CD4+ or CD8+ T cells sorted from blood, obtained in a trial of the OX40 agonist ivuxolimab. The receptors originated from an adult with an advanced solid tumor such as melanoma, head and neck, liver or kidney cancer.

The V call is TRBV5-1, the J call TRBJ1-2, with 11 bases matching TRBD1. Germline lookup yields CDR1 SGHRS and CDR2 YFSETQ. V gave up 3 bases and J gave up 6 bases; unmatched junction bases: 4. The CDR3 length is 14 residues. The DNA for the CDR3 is TGCGCCAGCAGCTCGGACAGGGGGCGGGATGGCTACACCTTC. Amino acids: CASSSDRGRDGYTF.

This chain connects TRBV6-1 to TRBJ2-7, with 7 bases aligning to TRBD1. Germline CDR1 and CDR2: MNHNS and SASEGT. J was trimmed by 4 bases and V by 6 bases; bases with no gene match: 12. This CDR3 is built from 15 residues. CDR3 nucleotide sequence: TGTGCCAGCAGGCAATCGACAGGGCGAAGGTACGAGCAGTACTTC. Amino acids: CASRQSTGRRYEQYF.

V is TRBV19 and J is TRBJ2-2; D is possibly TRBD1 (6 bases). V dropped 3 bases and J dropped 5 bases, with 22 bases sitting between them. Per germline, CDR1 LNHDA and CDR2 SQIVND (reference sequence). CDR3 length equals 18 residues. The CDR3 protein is CASSIRAGALWGTGELFF. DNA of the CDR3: TGTGCCAGTAGTATTAGGGCAGGGGCCCTCTGGGGTACCGGGGAGCTGTTTTTT.

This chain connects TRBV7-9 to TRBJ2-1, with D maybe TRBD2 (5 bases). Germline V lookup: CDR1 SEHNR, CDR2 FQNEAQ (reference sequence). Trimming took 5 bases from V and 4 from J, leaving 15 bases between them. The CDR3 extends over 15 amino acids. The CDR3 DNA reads TGTGCCAGCAGCGACCCACCCCCGGGGTACAATGAGCAGTTCTTC. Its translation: CASSDPPPGYNEQFF.

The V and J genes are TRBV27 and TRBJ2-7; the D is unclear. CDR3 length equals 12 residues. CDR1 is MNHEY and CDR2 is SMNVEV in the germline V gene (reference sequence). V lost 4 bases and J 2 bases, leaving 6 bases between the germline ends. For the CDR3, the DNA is TGTGCCAGCAGTTCCCTCCCCTACGAGCAGTACTTC. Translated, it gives CASSSLPYEQYF.